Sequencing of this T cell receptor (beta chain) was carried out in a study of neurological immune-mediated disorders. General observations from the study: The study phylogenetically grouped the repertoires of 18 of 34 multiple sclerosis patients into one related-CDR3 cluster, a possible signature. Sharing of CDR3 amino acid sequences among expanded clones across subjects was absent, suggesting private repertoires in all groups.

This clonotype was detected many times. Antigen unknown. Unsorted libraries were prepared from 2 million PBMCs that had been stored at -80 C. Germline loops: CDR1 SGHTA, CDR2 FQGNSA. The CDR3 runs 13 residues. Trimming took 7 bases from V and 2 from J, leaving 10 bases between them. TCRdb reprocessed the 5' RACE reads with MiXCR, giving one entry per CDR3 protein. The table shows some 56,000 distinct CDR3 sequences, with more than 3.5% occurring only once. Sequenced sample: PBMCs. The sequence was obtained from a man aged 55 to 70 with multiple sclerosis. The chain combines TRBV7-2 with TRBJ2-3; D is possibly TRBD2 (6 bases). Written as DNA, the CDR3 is TGTGCCAGCAAGACTAGTCCCACAGATACGCAGTATTTT. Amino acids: CASKTSPTDTQYF.